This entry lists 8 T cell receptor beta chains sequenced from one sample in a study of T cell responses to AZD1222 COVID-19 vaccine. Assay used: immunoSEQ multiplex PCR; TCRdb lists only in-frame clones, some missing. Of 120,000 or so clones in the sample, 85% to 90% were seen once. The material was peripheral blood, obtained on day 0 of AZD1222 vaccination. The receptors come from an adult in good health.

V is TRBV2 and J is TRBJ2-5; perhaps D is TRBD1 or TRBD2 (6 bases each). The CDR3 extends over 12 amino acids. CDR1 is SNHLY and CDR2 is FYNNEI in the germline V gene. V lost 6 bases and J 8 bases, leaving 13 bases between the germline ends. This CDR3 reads CASRDEGGTQYF. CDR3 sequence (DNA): TGTGCCAGCAGGGACGAGGGGGGTACCCAGTACTTC.

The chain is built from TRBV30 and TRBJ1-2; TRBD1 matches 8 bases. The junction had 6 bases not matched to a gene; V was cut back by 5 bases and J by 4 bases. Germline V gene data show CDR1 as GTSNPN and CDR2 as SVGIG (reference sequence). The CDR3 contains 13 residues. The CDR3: CAWPTGACYGYTF. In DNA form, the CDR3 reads TGTGCCTGGCCGACAGGGGCGTGCTATGGCTACACCTTC.

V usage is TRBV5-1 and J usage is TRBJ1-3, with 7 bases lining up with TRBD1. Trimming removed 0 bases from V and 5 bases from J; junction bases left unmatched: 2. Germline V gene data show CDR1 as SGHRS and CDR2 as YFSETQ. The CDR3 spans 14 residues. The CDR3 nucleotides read TGCGCCAGCAGCTTGGAAGGGGGCCGAAACACCATATATTTT. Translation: CASSLEGGRNTIYF.

The chain's CDR3 is CASSLATGAGGYTF. The CDR3 DNA follows: TGTGCCAGCAGCTTAGCGACGGGCGCTGGTGGCTACACCTTC. V usage is TRBV7-9 and J usage is TRBJ1-2; D not certain. The CDR3 runs 14 residues. CDR1 and CDR2 from the germline V gene are SEHNR and FQNEAQ (reference sequence). Trimming cost V 0 bases and J 7 bases, with 12 bases left between them.

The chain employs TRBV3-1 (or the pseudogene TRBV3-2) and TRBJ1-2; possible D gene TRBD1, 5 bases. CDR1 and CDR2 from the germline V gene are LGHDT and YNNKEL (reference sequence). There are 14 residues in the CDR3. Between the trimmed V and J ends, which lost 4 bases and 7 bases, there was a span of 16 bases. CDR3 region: CASSPLDGGVGYTF. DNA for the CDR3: TGTGCCAGCAGCCCCTTGGACGGGGGGGTTGGCTACACCTTC.

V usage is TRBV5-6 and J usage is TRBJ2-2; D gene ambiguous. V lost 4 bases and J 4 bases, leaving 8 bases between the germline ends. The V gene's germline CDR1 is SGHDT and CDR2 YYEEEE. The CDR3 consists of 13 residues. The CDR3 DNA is TGTGCCAGCAGCCTGGGTGTCACCGGGGAGCTGTTTTTT. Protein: CASSLGVTGELFF.

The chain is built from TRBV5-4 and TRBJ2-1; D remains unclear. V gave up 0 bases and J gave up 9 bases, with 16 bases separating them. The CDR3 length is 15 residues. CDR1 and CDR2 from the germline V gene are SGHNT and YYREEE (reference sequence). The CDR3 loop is CASSLASSSMGEQFF. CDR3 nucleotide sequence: TGTGCCAGCAGCTTGGCTTCATCGTCGATGGGTGAGCAGTTCTTC. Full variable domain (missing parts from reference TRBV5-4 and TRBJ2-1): ETGVTQSPTHLIKTRGQQVTLRCSSQSGHNTVSWYQQALGQGPQFIFQYYREEENGRGNFPPRFSGLQFPNYSSELNVNALELDDSALYLCASSLASSSMGEQFFGPGTRLTVL.

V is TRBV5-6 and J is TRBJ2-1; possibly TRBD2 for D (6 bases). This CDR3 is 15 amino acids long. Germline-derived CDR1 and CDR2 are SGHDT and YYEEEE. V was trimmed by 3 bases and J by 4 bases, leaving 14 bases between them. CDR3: CASSSGGGIYNEQFF. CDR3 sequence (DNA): TGTGCCAGCAGCTCGGGTGGGGGGATTTACAATGAGCAGTTCTTC.